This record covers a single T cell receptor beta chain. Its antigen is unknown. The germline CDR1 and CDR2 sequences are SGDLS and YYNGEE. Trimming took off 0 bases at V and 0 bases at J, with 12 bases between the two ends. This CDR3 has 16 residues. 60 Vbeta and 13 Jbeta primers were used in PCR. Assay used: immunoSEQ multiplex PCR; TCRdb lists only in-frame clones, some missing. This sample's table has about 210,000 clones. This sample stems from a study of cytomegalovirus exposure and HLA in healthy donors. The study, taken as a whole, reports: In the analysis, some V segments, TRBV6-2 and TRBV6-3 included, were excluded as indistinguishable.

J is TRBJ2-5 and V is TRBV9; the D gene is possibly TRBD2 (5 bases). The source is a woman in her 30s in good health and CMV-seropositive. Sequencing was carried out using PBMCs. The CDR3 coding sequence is TGTGCCAGCAGCGTAGCCTTCGTAGCGAACCAAGAGACCCAGTACTTC. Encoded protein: CASSVAFVANQETQYF.